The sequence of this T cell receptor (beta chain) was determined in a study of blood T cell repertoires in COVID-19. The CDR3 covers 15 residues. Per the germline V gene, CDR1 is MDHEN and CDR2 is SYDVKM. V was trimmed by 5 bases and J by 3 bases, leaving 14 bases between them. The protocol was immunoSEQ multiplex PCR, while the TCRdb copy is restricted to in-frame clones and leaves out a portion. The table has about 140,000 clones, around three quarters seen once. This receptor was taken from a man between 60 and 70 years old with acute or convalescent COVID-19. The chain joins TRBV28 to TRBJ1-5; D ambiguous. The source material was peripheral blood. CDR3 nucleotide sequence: TGTGCCAGCAGTCTAATCCAACGGGTCAATCAGCCCCAGCATTTT. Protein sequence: CASSLIQRVNQPQHF.